Listed below are T cell receptor beta chains from one sample, sequenced in a study of cytomegalovirus exposure and HLA in healthy donors. Assay used: immunoSEQ multiplex PCR; TCRdb lists only in-frame clones, some missing. The sample lists approximately 170,000 clones, 84% occurring once. The sample comprised PBMCs. The receptors shown here come from a man between 25 and 39 years old in good health and CMV-seropositive. Both conserved end residues are part of each CDR3. The order of the fields is clone size, J gene, V gene, D gene, CDR3 DNA, CDR3 protein. A D gene is named only where the DNA matches it firmly. Rows may omit the clone size; those that give it use once, few, many or a size class.

clone_size: once; j_call: TRBJ2-5; v_call: TRBV6-5; d_call: -; cdr3_nt: TGTGCCAGCAGCCTACCCGGCCAAGAGACCCAGTACTTC; cdr3_aa: CASSLPGQETQYF
clone_size: -; j_call: TRBJ2-3; v_call: TRBV10-3; d_call: -; cdr3_nt: TGTGCCATCAGTGAGTCCAGCGAGGCAGATACGCAGTATTTT; cdr3_aa: CAISESSEADTQYF
clone_size: -; j_call: TRBJ2-6; v_call: TRBV28; d_call: TRBD1; cdr3_nt: TGTGCCAGCAGTTCAACCGGGACAGGAGACTCTGGGGCCAACGTCCTGACTTTC; cdr3_aa: CASSSTGTGDSGANVLTF
clone_size: -; j_call: TRBJ1-2; v_call: TRBV28; d_call: -; cdr3_nt: TGTGCCAGCAGTTTCGGCGGGTTGGAGGGCTACACCTTC; cdr3_aa: CASSFGGLEGYTF
clone_size: -; j_call: TRBJ2-5; v_call: TRBV18; d_call: TRBD1; cdr3_nt: TGTGCCAGCAACGGACAGGGCCACCAAGAGACCCAGTACTTC; cdr3_aa: CASNGQGHQETQYF
clone_size: once; j_call: TRBJ1-1; v_call: TRBV4-3; d_call: -; cdr3_nt: TGCGCCAGCAGCCAAGAAGCCCTGATGAACACTGAAGCTTTCTTT; cdr3_aa: CASSQEALMNTEAFF
clone_size: -; j_call: TRBJ1-1; v_call: TRBV7-8; d_call: -; cdr3_nt: TGTGCCAGCAGCTTAGTGGGGGGGACCACTGAAGCTTTCTTT; cdr3_aa: CASSLVGGTTEAFF
clone_size: -; j_call: TRBJ1-6; v_call: TRBV6-5; d_call: -; cdr3_nt: TGTGCCAGCAGTTACTCTCGGGGGGGTTATGATTCACCCCTCCACTTT; cdr3_aa: CASSYSRGGYDSPLHF
clone_size: -; j_call: TRBJ2-7; v_call: TRBV7-2; d_call: -; cdr3_nt: TGTGCCAGCAGCTTAGCTCTAGGGCCTAGGGGACAAGTGAAATCCTACGAGCAGTACTTC; cdr3_aa: CASSLALGPRGQVKSYEQYF
clone_size: -; j_call: TRBJ2-3; v_call: TRBV5-4; d_call: TRBD2; cdr3_nt: TGTGCCAGCAGCTTGGAGACTAGCGGGGGAGGCACAGATACGCAGTATTTT; cdr3_aa: CASSLETSGGGTDTQYF
clone_size: -; j_call: TRBJ1-3; v_call: TRBV5-1; d_call: TRBD1; cdr3_nt: TGCGCCAGCAGCCCTCGACAGGGAAGGGGAAACACCATATATTTT; cdr3_aa: CASSPRQGRGNTIYF
clone_size: -; j_call: TRBJ2-3; v_call: TRBV5-6; d_call: -; cdr3_nt: TGTGCCAGCAGCTTGACGGGGGATACGCAGTATTTT; cdr3_aa: CASSLTGDTQYF
clone_size: -; j_call: TRBJ1-1; v_call: TRBV6-1; d_call: TRBD1; cdr3_nt: TGTGCCAGCAGCGACAGGGGGAACACTGAAGCTTTCTTT; cdr3_aa: CASSDRGNTEAFF
clone_size: -; j_call: TRBJ2-7; v_call: TRBV11-2; d_call: TRBD1; cdr3_nt: TGTGCCAGCAGTCGGACAGGGTCCGGCGACGAGCAGTACTTC; cdr3_aa: CASSRTGSGDEQYF
clone_size: -; j_call: TRBJ2-2; v_call: TRBV5-1; d_call: -; cdr3_nt: TGCGCCAGCAGCTTGTTCGGAGAACCGAACACCGGGGAGCTGTTTTTT; cdr3_aa: CASSLFGEPNTGELFF
clone_size: -; j_call: TRBJ2-7; v_call: TRBV13; d_call: -; cdr3_nt: TGTGCCAGCAGCTTCGGCAACCCGGGTGGGGAGCAGTACTTC; cdr3_aa: CASSFGNPGGEQYF
clone_size: -; j_call: TRBJ1-5; v_call: TRBV7-9; d_call: -; cdr3_nt: TGTGCCAGCAGCCCTGGACTGATTTCGGCCCAGCATTTT; cdr3_aa: CASSPGLISAQHF
clone_size: -; j_call: TRBJ1-2; v_call: TRBV6-5; d_call: TRBD1; cdr3_nt: TGTGCCAGCAGTTACGAGGGACAGGGGGCTAATTTGTACACCTTC; cdr3_aa: CASSYEGQGANLYTF
clone_size: -; j_call: TRBJ2-7; v_call: TRBV9; d_call: TRBD2; cdr3_nt: TGTGCCAGCAGCGAGGGAGCGGGAATTAACTACGAGCAGTACTTC; cdr3_aa: CASSEGAGINYEQYF
clone_size: few; j_call: TRBJ1-4; v_call: TRBV6-1; d_call: -; cdr3_nt: TGTGCCAGCAGTATATATGGAGATAATGAAAAACTGTTTTTT; cdr3_aa: CASSIYGDNEKLFF
clone_size: -; j_call: TRBJ1-2; v_call: TRBV7-9; d_call: TRBD1; cdr3_nt: TGTGCCAGCAGCTCCGTCGGGACAGAGGAGGAGGACTATGGCTACACCTTC; cdr3_aa: CASSSVGTEEEDYGYTF
clone_size: -; j_call: TRBJ1-4; v_call: TRBV27; d_call: TRBD1; cdr3_nt: TGTGCCAGCAGTTCAACAGGGGGCGAAAATGAAAAACTGTTTTTT; cdr3_aa: CASSSTGGENEKLFF
clone_size: -; j_call: TRBJ2-1; v_call: TRBV13; d_call: TRBD1; cdr3_nt: TGTGCCAGCAGCTCCACCGGGACAGGGCCCTACAATGAGCAGTTCTTC; cdr3_aa: CASSSTGTGPYNEQFF
clone_size: once; j_call: TRBJ2-3; v_call: TRBV18; d_call: -; cdr3_nt: TGTGCCAGCTCGCCCGCCAGGGAAAGGAGCACAGATACGCAGTATTTT; cdr3_aa: CASSPARERSTDTQYF
clone_size: once; j_call: TRBJ2-7; v_call: TRBV7-4; d_call: TRBD1; cdr3_nt: TGTGCCAGCAGCTCACCCGAACCACGGGACAGGGGGCAGGAGCAGTACTTC; cdr3_aa: CASSSPEPRDRGQEQYF
clone_size: few; j_call: TRBJ2-5; v_call: TRBV14; d_call: TRBD2; cdr3_nt: TGTGCCAGCAGCCACCCGGGACTACAAGAGACCCAGTACTTC; cdr3_aa: CASSHPGLQETQYF
clone_size: -; j_call: TRBJ2-3; v_call: TRBV29-1; d_call: -; cdr3_nt: TGCAGCGTTGCCCGGGAGTCAGATACGCAGTATTTT; cdr3_aa: CSVARESDTQYF
clone_size: -; j_call: TRBJ2-3; v_call: TRBV6-5; d_call: -; cdr3_nt: TGTGCCAGCTCGGGAGAGACAGATACGCAGTATTTT; cdr3_aa: CASSGETDTQYF
clone_size: -; j_call: TRBJ1-6; v_call: TRBV11-1; d_call: -; cdr3_nt: TGTGCCAGCAGCTTACCCGGGTATAATTCACCCCTCCACTTT; cdr3_aa: CASSLPGYNSPLHF
clone_size: -; j_call: TRBJ2-7; v_call: TRBV9; d_call: TRBD1; cdr3_nt: TGTGCCAGCAGCGGTGACAGGGACGAGCAGTACTTC; cdr3_aa: CASSGDRDEQYF
clone_size: -; j_call: TRBJ2-5; v_call: TRBV7-9; d_call: -; cdr3_nt: TGTGCCAGCAGCTTATCAGGCCGGGGGGAGACCCAGTACTTC; cdr3_aa: CASSLSGRGETQYF
clone_size: -; j_call: TRBJ2-5; v_call: TRBV9; d_call: TRBD2; cdr3_nt: TGTGCCAGCAGCGTATCCCCACCGGGCGGGAGTCCCGGGGGAGAGACCCAGTACTTC; cdr3_aa: CASSVSPPGGSPGGETQYF
clone_size: -; j_call: TRBJ2-3; v_call: TRBV11-2; d_call: -; cdr3_nt: TGTGCCAGCAGCTCGACGCGGGGAGGAGGTCGCACGCAGTATTTT; cdr3_aa: CASSSTRGGGRTQYF
clone_size: -; j_call: TRBJ2-6; v_call: TRBV4-1; d_call: -; cdr3_nt: TGCGCCAGCAGCCTGCATTCGGGGGATAGCTCTGGGGCCAACGTCCTGACTTTC; cdr3_aa: CASSLHSGDSSGANVLTF
clone_size: -; j_call: TRBJ2-5; v_call: TRBV15; d_call: TRBD2; cdr3_nt: TGTGCCACCAGCGGACTCCCAGCGGGGGTAAGGGAGACCCAGTACTTC; cdr3_aa: CATSGLPAGVRETQYF
clone_size: -; j_call: TRBJ2-2; v_call: TRBV6-5; d_call: -; cdr3_nt: TGTGCCAGCAGTTTCTCCACATCCCACACCGGGGAGCTGTTTTTT; cdr3_aa: CASSFSTSHTGELFF
clone_size: few; j_call: TRBJ1-1; v_call: TRBV5-1; d_call: TRBD1; cdr3_nt: TGCGCCAGCAGCTCCAATCAGGGGGCGATGAACACTGAAGCTTTCTTT; cdr3_aa: CASSSNQGAMNTEAFF
clone_size: -; j_call: TRBJ1-3; v_call: TRBV30; d_call: -; cdr3_nt: TGTGCCTGGAGCGCCAGGGCGAACACCATATATTTT; cdr3_aa: CAWSARANTIYF
clone_size: -; j_call: TRBJ2-1; v_call: TRBV9; d_call: -; cdr3_nt: TGTGCCAGCAGCGTAGACGGGGAGGTCAACAATGAGCAGTTCTTC; cdr3_aa: CASSVDGEVNNEQFF
clone_size: -; j_call: TRBJ1-5; v_call: TRBV19; d_call: -; cdr3_nt: TGTGCCAGTAGTATAGACAGGGAAGGATATCAGCCCCAGCATTTT; cdr3_aa: CASSIDREGYQPQHF
clone_size: -; j_call: TRBJ2-6; v_call: TRBV2; d_call: -; cdr3_nt: TGTGCCAGCAGTGAACCGCCAGGGGATACCCACTACTCTGGGGCCAACGTCCTGACTTTC; cdr3_aa: CASSEPPGDTHYSGANVLTF
clone_size: -; j_call: TRBJ2-4; v_call: TRBV28; d_call: -; cdr3_nt: TGTGCCAGCAGTTCGGGACACCAAGCCAAAAACATTCAGTACTTC; cdr3_aa: CASSSGHQAKNIQYF
clone_size: -; j_call: TRBJ2-3; v_call: TRBV5-5; d_call: TRBD2; cdr3_nt: TGTGCCAGCAGCTTGGGACTAGCATCTGATACGCAGTATTTT; cdr3_aa: CASSLGLASDTQYF
clone_size: -; j_call: TRBJ1-5; v_call: TRBV2; d_call: TRBD1; cdr3_nt: TGTGCCAGCAGTCGGGACAGGGAACACCAGCCCCAGCATTTT; cdr3_aa: CASSRDREHQPQHF
clone_size: -; j_call: TRBJ2-7; v_call: TRBV7-8; d_call: -; cdr3_nt: TGTGCCAGCAGCTGGACAGCAGCCAACTACGAGCAGTACTTC; cdr3_aa: CASSWTAANYEQYF
clone_size: -; j_call: TRBJ2-3; v_call: TRBV10-3; d_call: TRBD1; cdr3_nt: TGTGCCATCAACGGGGACAGCAGCACAGATACGCAGTATTTT; cdr3_aa: CAINGDSSTDTQYF